This TCR beta chain was documented in a study of Graves' ophthalmopathy and Graves' hyperthyroidism. The study amplified TCR beta CDR3 regions using RNA transcripts. RT-PCR in the first round used HTBI primers; a second-round multiplex PCR followed. TCRdb reanalysed the multiplex PCR reads using MiXCR and keeps one entry per CDR3 protein. The sample records 200,000 to 250,000 distinct CDR3 sequences, around a fifth being singletons. The CDR3 totals 14 residues. V trimming: 10 bases; J trimming: 3 bases; junction bases outside the gene matches: 11. Per the germline V gene, CDR1 is MDHEN and CDR2 is SYDVKM.

The TCR sequence derives from a woman between 50 and 59 years old with Graves' ophthalmopathy. V gene TRBV28 combines with J gene TRBJ1-2, with 7 bases lining up with TRBD1. Sequencing was carried out using peripheral blood. The CDR3 loop is CATRTEGAHYGYTF. CDR3 sequence (DNA): TGTGCCACCCGAACAGAGGGGGCGCACTATGGCTACACCTTC.